These T cell receptor beta chains were read from a single sample in a study of shared clonotypes between healthy human individuals. The repertoire was sequenced with immunoSEQ multiplex PCR; TCRdb's copy has only in-frame clones and lacks some. In the table there are around 980,000 clones, approximately 78% of which are singletons. Sequences were obtained from memory CD4+ T cells from PBMCs. All receptors derive from a man younger than 30 in good health. Some clones in this sample may be carry-over from other donors' samples. The CDR3 runs from the conserved cysteine through the conserved F or W. Fields, in order: V gene, clone size, J gene, D gene, CDR3 protein, CDR3 DNA. A D gene is named only where the DNA matches it firmly. The size entry is marked missing in some rows and otherwise reads once, few, many or a size class.

>TRBV27|.|TRBJ1-2|.
CASSFRAGYGYTF
TGTGCCAGCAGTTTTAGGGCAGGCTATGGCTACACCTTC
>TRBV9|few|TRBJ1-4|.
CASSVATQPHEKLFF
TGTGCCAGCAGCGTCGCGACTCAACCCCATGAAAAACTGTTTTTT
>TRBV19|once|TRBJ1-2|TRBD1
CASSKGQGANYGYTF
TGTGCCAGTAGTAAAGGACAGGGAGCCAACTATGGCTACACCTTC
>TRBV6-1|.|TRBJ1-2|.
CASSEALLGGYTF
TGTGCCAGCAGTGAAGCGCTTTTGGGGGGCTACACCTTC
>TRBV4-1|many|TRBJ2-5|TRBD1
CASSQTGDETQYF
TGCGCCAGCAGCCAAACAGGGGACGAGACCCAGTACTTC
>TRBV28|.|TRBJ1-1|.
CASSLLGDRYTEAFF
TGTGCCAGCAGTTTATTGGGGGATCGATACACTGAAGCTTTCTTT
>TRBV16|.|TRBJ1-5|.
CASSQSARTRSNQPQHF
TGTGCCAGCAGCCAATCGGCCAGGACTAGGAGCAATCAGCCCCAGCATTTT
>TRBV25-1|once|TRBJ2-7|.
CASSDGGADEQYF
TGTGCCAGCAGTGATGGGGGGGCTGACGAGCAGTACTTC
>TRBV7-8|.|TRBJ2-1|.
CASSRTIDNEQFF
TGTGCCAGCAGCAGGACCATCGACAATGAGCAGTTCTTC
>TRBV4-2|.|TRBJ2-3|.
CASSQEPGADTQYF
TGTGCCAGCAGCCAAGAACCCGGGGCAGATACGCAGTATTTT
>TRBV5-4|.|TRBJ2-1|TRBD2
CASSLSLAGAYNEQFF
TGTGCCAGCAGCTTGTCACTAGCGGGAGCCTACAATGAGCAGTTCTTC
>TRBV28|few|TRBJ1-5|.
CASSSTDGWNQPQHF
TGTGCCAGCAGTTCAACGGACGGTTGGAATCAGCCCCAGCATTTT
>TRBV2|.|TRBJ2-3|.
CASSEDFTDTQYF
TGTGCCAGCAGTGAAGACTTCACAGATACGCAGTATTTT
>TRBV7-2|.|TRBJ2-5|TRBD1
CASSSTGKETQYF
TGTGCCAGCAGCTCGACAGGGAAGGAGACCCAGTACTTC
>TRBV30|.|TRBJ2-7|.
CAWSLTGIYYEQYF
TGTGCCTGGAGCCTGACAGGTATCTACTACGAGCAGTACTTC
>TRBV5-1|.|TRBJ2-7|.
CASSLGAASSYEQYF
TGCGCCAGCAGCTTGGGGGCCGCATCCTCCTACGAGCAGTACTTC
>TRBV28|.|TRBJ1-1|.
CASSERNTEAFF
TGTGCCAGCAGCGAGAGGAACACTGAAGCTTTCTTT
>TRBV5-1|.|TRBJ2-5|.
CASSFDQETQYF
TGCGCCAGCAGCTTCGATCAAGAGACCCAGTACTTC
>TRBV20-1|.|TRBJ1-2|.
CSARSNGYTF
TGCAGTGCTAGATCAAATGGCTACACCTTC
>TRBV9|.|TRBJ2-1|.
CASSAIGSGSNEQFF
TGTGCCAGCAGCGCCATAGGGTCGGGCAGCAATGAGCAGTTCTTC
>TRBV5-8|.|TRBJ2-1|TRBD2
CASSLRGGTYNEQFF
TGTGCCAGCAGCCTGCGCGGGGGGACATACAATGAGCAGTTCTTC
>TRBV2|.|TRBJ2-5|TRBD2
CASSDQGSGRETQYF
TGTGCCAGCAGTGATCAGGGTAGCGGGAGGGAGACCCAGTACTTC
>TRBV28|.|TRBJ1-2|.
CASSPRGPNYGYTF
TGTGCCAGCAGTCCCCGCGGGCCAAACTATGGCTACACCTTC
>TRBV28|.|TRBJ1-4|.
CASLGWVGEKLFF
TGTGCCAGTTTGGGGTGGGTAGGTGAAAAACTGTTTTTT
>TRBV6-5|.|TRBJ1-1|TRBD1
CASRRTGLNTEAFF
TGTGCCAGCAGACGGACAGGGCTGAACACTGAAGCTTTCTTT